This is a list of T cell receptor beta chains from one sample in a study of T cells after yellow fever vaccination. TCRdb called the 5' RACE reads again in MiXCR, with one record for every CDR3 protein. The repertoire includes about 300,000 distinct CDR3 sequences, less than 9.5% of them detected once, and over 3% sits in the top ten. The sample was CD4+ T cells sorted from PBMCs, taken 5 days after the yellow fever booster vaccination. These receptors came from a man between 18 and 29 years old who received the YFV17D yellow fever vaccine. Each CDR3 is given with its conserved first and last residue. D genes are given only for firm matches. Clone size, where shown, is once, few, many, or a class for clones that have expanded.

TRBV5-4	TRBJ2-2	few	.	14	CASSLDFTTGELFF	TGTGCCAGCAGCTTGGACTTTACCACCGGGGAGCTGTTTTTT
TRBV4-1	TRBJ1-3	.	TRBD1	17	CASSVHGGQRAGNTIYF	TGCGCCAGCAGCGTACATGGGGGACAGCGGGCTGGAAACACCATATATTTT
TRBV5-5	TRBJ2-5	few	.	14	CASSLAPTVGTQYF	TGTGCCAGCAGCTTGGCTCCTACCGTTGGGACCCAGTACTTC
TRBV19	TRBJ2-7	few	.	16	CASKGRGNPQGDEQYF	TGTGCCAGTAAGGGTCGAGGAAACCCCCAAGGGGACGAGCAGTACTTC
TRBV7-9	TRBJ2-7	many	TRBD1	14	CASSALGQGSEQYF	TGTGCCAGCAGCGCATTAGGACAGGGAAGCGAGCAGTACTTC
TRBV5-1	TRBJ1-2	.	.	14	CASSLYPDNYGYTF	TGCGCCAGCAGCTTGTACCCAGATAACTATGGCTACACCTTC
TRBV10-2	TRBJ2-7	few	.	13	CASSEQGYYEQYF	TGCGCCAGCAGTGAGCAAGGGTACTACGAGCAGTACTTC
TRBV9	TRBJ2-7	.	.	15	CASSVGGTGYYEQYF	TGTGCCAGCAGCGTAGGAGGAACAGGGTACTACGAGCAGTACTTC
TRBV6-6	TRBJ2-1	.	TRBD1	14	CASRSTGGGNEQFF	TGTGCCAGCAGGTCGACAGGGGGCGGGAATGAGCAGTTCTTC
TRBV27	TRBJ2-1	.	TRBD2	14	CASWTSGDPNEQFF	TGTGCCAGCTGGACTAGCGGGGATCCAAATGAGCAGTTCTTC
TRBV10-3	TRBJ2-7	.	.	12	CAISLDGYEQYF	TGTGCCATCAGCTTGGACGGGTACGAGCAGTACTTC
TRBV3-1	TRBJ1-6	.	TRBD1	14	CASSRTGRASPLHF	TGTGCCAGCAGCCGGACAGGGAGGGCATCACCCCTCCACTTT
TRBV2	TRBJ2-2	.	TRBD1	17	CASSGTGGSFNTGELFF	TGTGCCAGCAGCGGGACAGGGGGGTCATTCAACACCGGGGAGCTGTTTTTT
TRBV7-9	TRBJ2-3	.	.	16	CASSLAHLTSTDTQYF	TGTGCCAGCAGCTTAGCTCACCTGACAAGCACAGATACGCAGTATTTT
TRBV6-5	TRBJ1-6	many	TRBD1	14	CASSRRQGGSPLHF	TGTGCCAGCAGCCGAAGACAGGGAGGTTCACCCCTCCACTTT
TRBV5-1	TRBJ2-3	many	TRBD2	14	CASSPGLNTDTQYF	TGCGCCAGCAGCCCGGGACTAAACACAGATACGCAGTATTTT
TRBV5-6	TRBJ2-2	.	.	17	CASSPGGPWQNTGELFF	TGTGCCAGCAGCCCGGGGGGCCCCTGGCAGAACACCGGGGAGCTGTTTTTT
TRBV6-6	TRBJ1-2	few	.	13	CASSYEGTYGYTF	TGTGCCAGCAGTTACGAGGGGACCTATGGCTACACCTTC
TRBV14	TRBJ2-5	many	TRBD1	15	CASSQDLGQGETQYF	TGTGCCAGCAGCCAAGATTTGGGACAGGGAGAGACCCAGTACTTC
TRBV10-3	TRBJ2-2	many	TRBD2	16	CAISPGGGLDTGELFF	TGTGCCATCAGCCCCGGCGGGGGTTTGGACACCGGGGAGCTGTTTTTT
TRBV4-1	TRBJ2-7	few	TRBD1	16	CASSPRPSTGEYEQYF	TGCGCCAGCAGCCCTAGGCCGTCGACAGGGGAATACGAGCAGTACTTC
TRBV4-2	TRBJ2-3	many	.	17	CASSPLRALLDTDTQYF	TGTGCCAGCAGCCCGCTTCGAGCTCTCTTAGACACAGATACGCAGTATTTT
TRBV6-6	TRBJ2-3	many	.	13	CAGLSAGTDTQYF	TGTGCCGGCCTCTCGGCCGGCACAGATACGCAGTATTTT
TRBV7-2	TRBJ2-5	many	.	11	CASSRRETQYF	TGTGCCAGCAGCCGGCGAGAGACCCAGTACTTC
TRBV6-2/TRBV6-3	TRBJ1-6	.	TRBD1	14	CASRTGGSPSPLHF	TGTGCCAGCAGAACAGGGGGCAGCCCTTCACCCCTCCACTTT
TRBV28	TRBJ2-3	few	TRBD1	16	CASSLYMTGKTDTQYF	TGTGCCAGCAGTTTATACATGACAGGGAAAACAGATACGCAGTATTTT
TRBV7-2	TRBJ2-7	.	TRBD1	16	CASSFLGDRSTYEQYF	TGTGCCAGCAGCTTTTTGGGGGACAGGTCTACTTACGAGCAGTACTTC
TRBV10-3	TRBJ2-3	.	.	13	CAISDQRTDTQYF	TGTGCCATCAGTGACCAGAGGACAGATACGCAGTATTTT
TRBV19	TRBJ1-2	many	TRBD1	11	CASTRGYGYTF	TGTGCCAGTACCAGGGGGTATGGCTACACCTTC
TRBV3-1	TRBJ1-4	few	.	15	CASSQATGEIEKLFF	TGTGCCAGCAGCCAAGCTACCGGGGAAATTGAAAAACTGTTTTTT
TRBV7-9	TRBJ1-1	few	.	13	CASSAQGLTEAFF	TGTGCCAGCAGCGCTCAGGGGTTGACTGAAGCTTTCTTT
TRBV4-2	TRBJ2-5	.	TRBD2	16	CASSHPSGGADETQYF	TGTGCCAGCAGCCACCCTAGCGGGGGGGCCGATGAGACCCAGTACTTC
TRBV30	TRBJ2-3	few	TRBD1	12	CAWGQGTDTQYF	TGTGCCTGGGGACAGGGAACAGATACGCAGTATTTT
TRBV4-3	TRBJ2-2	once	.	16	CASSQDMTPNTGELFF	TGCGCCAGCAGCCAAGATATGACTCCTAACACCGGGGAGCTGTTTTTT
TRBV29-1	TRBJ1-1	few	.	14	CSGGAGAMNTEAFF	TGCAGCGGGGGGGCAGGTGCGATGAACACTGAAGCTTTCTTT
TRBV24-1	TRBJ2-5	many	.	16	CATSDPAASGQETQYF	TGTGCCACCAGTGATCCCGCCGCAAGCGGCCAAGAGACCCAGTACTTC
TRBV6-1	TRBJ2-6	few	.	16	CASSEVGGSGANVLTF	TGTGCCAGCAGTGAAGTCGGCGGGTCTGGGGCCAACGTCCTGACTTTC
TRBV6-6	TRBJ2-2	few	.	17	CASSYSSGAIRPGELFF	TGTGCCAGCAGTTACTCGAGCGGAGCCATACGACCCGGGGAGCTGTTTTTT
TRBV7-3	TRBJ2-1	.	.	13	CASSEQGPGEQFF	TGTGCCAGCAGCGAGCAGGGTCCGGGTGAGCAGTTCTTC
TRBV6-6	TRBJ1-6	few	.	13	CASSKTLYSPLHF	TGTGCCAGCAGTAAGACGCTGTATTCACCCCTCCACTTT
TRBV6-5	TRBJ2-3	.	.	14	CATGWGRGVDTQYF	TGTGCCACCGGGTGGGGCCGAGGGGTGGATACGCAGTATTTT
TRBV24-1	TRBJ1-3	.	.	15	CATSEARGSGNTIYF	TGTGCCACCAGCGAGGCGCGGGGCTCTGGAAACACCATATATTTT
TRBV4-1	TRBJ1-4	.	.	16	CASSQDWHRNNEKLFF	TGCGCCAGCAGCCAAGATTGGCACAGGAATAATGAAAAACTGTTTTTT
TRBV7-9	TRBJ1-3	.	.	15	CASSLWPGTGNTIYF	TGTGCCAGCAGCTTATGGCCAGGGACTGGAAACACCATATATTTT
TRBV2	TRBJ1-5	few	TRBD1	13	CASGALQGRPQHF	TGTGCCAGCGGGGCCTTACAGGGGCGGCCCCAGCATTTT
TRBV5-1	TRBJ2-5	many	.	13	CASSWRVEETQYF	TGCGCCAGCAGCTGGCGGGTGGAAGAGACCCAGTACTTC
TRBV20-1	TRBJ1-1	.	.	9	CSAIRGTFF	TGCAGTGCTATAAGGGGAACTTTCTTT
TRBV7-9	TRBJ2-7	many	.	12	CASDRERNEQYF	TGTGCCAGCGATAGGGAACGGAACGAGCAGTACTTC
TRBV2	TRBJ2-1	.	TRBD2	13	CASNGLAGVGEFF	TGTGCCAGCAATGGACTAGCGGGGGTTGGGGAGTTCTTC
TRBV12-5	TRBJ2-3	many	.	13	CASGTDRSDTQYF	TGTGCTAGTGGCACTGACAGGTCAGATACGCAGTATTTT
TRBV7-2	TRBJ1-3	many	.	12	CASSLPGNTIYF	TGTGCCAGCAGCTTACCCGGAAACACCATATATTTT
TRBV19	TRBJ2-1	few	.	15	CASTGSTAGSNEQFF	TGTGCCAGTACGGGGTCCACGGCTGGCTCCAATGAGCAGTTCTTC
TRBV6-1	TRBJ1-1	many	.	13	CASSEGGNTEAFF	TGTGCCAGCAGTGAAGGAGGGAACACTGAAGCTTTCTTT
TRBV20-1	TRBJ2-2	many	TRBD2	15	CSARGLAGVGGELFF	TGCAGTGCACGGGGACTAGCGGGGGTAGGCGGGGAGCTGTTTTTT
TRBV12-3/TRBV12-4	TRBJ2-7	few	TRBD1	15	CASSLRGTGGYEQYF	TGTGCCAGCAGCCTACGAGGGACAGGGGGGTACGAGCAGTACTTC
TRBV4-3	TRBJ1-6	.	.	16	CASSQDRISYNSPLHF	TGCGCCAGCAGCCAAGATCGTATCTCCTATAATTCACCCCTCCACTTT
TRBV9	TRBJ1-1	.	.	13	CASNRLRNTEAFF	TGTGCCAGCAACAGGTTAAGGAACACTGAAGCTTTCTTT
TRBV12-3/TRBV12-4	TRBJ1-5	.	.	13	CASSFVQGQPQHF	TGTGCCAGCAGTTTCGTTCAGGGACAGCCCCAGCATTTT
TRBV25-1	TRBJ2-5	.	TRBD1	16	CASSELGQGAAETQYF	TGTGCCAGCAGTGAATTGGGACAGGGGGCCGCTGAGACCCAGTACTTC
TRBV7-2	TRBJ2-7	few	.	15	CASSLDREYTYEQYF	TGTGCCAGCAGCTTAGACAGGGAGTACACATACGAGCAGTACTTC